This TCR beta chain comes out of a study of T cells in Graves' hyperthyroidism and ophthalmopathy. Trimming took off 0 bases at V and 2 bases at J, with 13 bases between the two ends. Germline CDR1 and CDR2: ENHRY and SYGVKD. This CDR3 comprises 16 residues. Amplification yielded TCR beta CDR3 regions, with RNA transcripts as the source. Carried out on the TCR CDR3, a first-round RT-PCR used the HTBI primer set. MiXCR was run by TCRdb on the multiplex PCR reads, yielding one entry per CDR3 protein. The repertoire has around 340,000 distinct CDR3 sequences, 15% to 20% of them found once; the top ten carry about 16%. Many counts were recorded for this clonotype. Fresh peripheral blood, 8 to 10 ml of it, supplied the PBMCs.

This sequence was found in a woman aged 40 to 50 with Graves' ophthalmopathy. The sample comprised blood. This chain connects TRBV10-3 to TRBJ1-2; D unclear. The CDR3 nucleotides are TGTGCCATCAGTGAGTCTCGCCCGCCACCCAACTATGGCTACACCTTC. This encodes CAISESRPPPNYGYTF.